This T cell receptor beta chain was sequenced in a study of blood T cell repertoires in COVID-19. Seattle researchers signed up patients amid active infection and tracked them longitudinally. Looked up from germline, CDR1 is SQVTM and CDR2 is ANQGSEA. This CDR3 spans 14 amino acids. As regards this clone: The junction does not match germline at one end; this may be a read error.

The data were produced by immunoSEQ multiplex PCR, yet TCRdb's version contains in-frame clones alone and is incomplete. This sample has roughly 500,000 clones, with 89% found just once. Sequencing used peripheral blood. The genes are TRBV29-1 and TRBJ2-1; D possibly corresponds to TRBD1 (5 bases). The TCR was taken from a man aged 18-30 years with COVID-19, enrolled during active disease. CDR3 bases: TGCAGCGTTGATCGCCTGCAGGGTGGGAATGGGCAGTTCTTC. As protein: CSVDRLQGGNGQFF.